The text below deals with one T cell receptor (beta chain). No antigen is known for it. Clones were read by immunoSEQ multiplex PCR, and TCRdb kept only the in-frame ones, dropping some. The sample carries roughly 140,000 clones, around 94% recorded once. The germline V gene has CDR1 MDHEN and CDR2 SYDVKM. The CDR3 is made up of 13 amino acids. With V trimmed by 6 bases and J by 5 bases, 4 bases remained unmatched. This sample stems from a study of OX40 agonist ivuxolimab in advanced cancers. Across the whole study: Dose-escalation cases comprised hepatocellular carcinoma, melanoma, renal cell or head and neck cancer. Age averaged 60 years (range roughly 20 to 90), and 82.7% were male. Antecedent anti-PD-1, anti-PD-L1 or anti-CTLA-4 therapy was permissible, with roughly 36% having received some. Study-wide points: Antigen specificity remained undetermined for the expanded peripheral T cells.

The source was CD4+ or CD8+ T cells sorted from blood, collected in a trial of the OX40 agonist ivuxolimab. This receptor was identified in an adult with an advanced solid tumor such as melanoma, head and neck, liver or kidney cancer. The rearrangement links TRBV28 to TRBJ2-5; 9 nucleotides align to TRBD1. The CDR3 sequence: CASRTGGFETQYF. CDR3 sequence (DNA): TGTGCCAGCAGGACAGGGGGATTTGAGACCCAGTACTTC. Variable domain in full (rest from reference TRBV28 and TRBJ2-5): DVKVTQSSRYLVKRTGEKVFLECVQDMDHENMFWYRQDPGLGLRLIYFSYDVKMKEKGDIPEGYSVSREKKERFSLILESASTNQTSMYLCASRTGGFETQYFGPGTRLLVL.